This T cell receptor (beta chain) was documented in a study of regulatory T cells in long-lasting Graves disease. This sample's time point: persistent/refractory GD, antithyroid drugs over 5 years with positive TRAb. RNA isolated from PBMCs was used to make the TCR library. Staff took about 9 milliliters of peripheral blood and put it into EDTA tubes. There are a few counts of this clonotype. As yet, its antigen is unknown. Study conclusions and caveats: Graves' patients with persistent disease showed TCR diversity lower than patients newly diagnosed. Gene preferences differed: TRBV28, TRBJ1-2, TRBJ2-5 in persistent cases.

V dropped 3 bases and J dropped 8; count of bases not matched to a gene: 9. CDR1 LNHNV and CDR2 YYDKDF come from the germline V gene (reference sequence). The CDR3 has 15 amino acids. Construction of TCR beta libraries relied on iRepertoire HTBI primers and on Arm-PCR targeting CDR3 regions. As handled by the study authors: Detected in the samples were over 55 TRBV and 15 or so TRBJ segments. TCRdb passed the multiplex PCR reads through MiXCR, listing each CDR3 protein once. None of the V and J calls come from the authors' own analysis; TCRdb made them. The table has 310,000 or so distinct CDR3 sequences, roughly a fifth seen once.

The chain employs TRBV15 and TRBJ1-4; 7 bases align to TRBD1. This TCR was sampled from a female donor with Graves disease. Sequences were derived from peripheral blood mononuclear cells (PBMCs), sampled when the disease was refractory, from a patient treated with antithyroid drugs. The CDR3 loop reads CATSRMQGVNEKLFF. The CDR3 region has the DNA TGTGCCACCAGCAGGATGCAGGGGGTAAACGAAAAACTGTTTTTT.